Here is one TCR beta chain with its context. As yet, its antigen is unknown. As to time point: week 35, safety follow-up. One vaccine dose held 300 ug of mutant IDH1 20-mer peptide and came with topical imiquimod. The data were taken from a study of a mutant IDH1 vaccine in newly diagnosed glioma. For the study at large: Initiation of the vaccine course occurred 4-6 weeks after radiotherapy alone, or alongside temozolomide cycles. Patients got radiotherapy, temozolomide, or both beforehand, and most got both. Visit V12 was at week 35; visit V13 was at week 47.

Study-wide results and caveats: Variations in leading peripheral T cell clonotypes appeared to have no connection with pseudoprogression.

V was clipped by 8 bases and J by 4 bases, with 14 bases between them. The CDR3 has 13 residues. CDR1 and CDR2 (germline): MDHEN, SYDVKM. Clones were sequenced by immunoSEQ multiplex PCR, and TCRdb holds only the in-frame ones, with some missing. Of about 69,000 clones in the sample, more than 85% are singletons; the top ten hold 1.5% to 2.5%. The genes are TRBV28 and TRBJ2-5; perhaps D is TRBD1 or TRBD2 (5 bases each). The source was PBMCs, collected from a glioma patient whose treatment included an IDH1 peptide vaccine. This receptor was obtained from a young man with glioma. The CDR3 region has the DNA TGTGCCAGCGGTTGGGGGAGAGGAGAGACCCAGTACTTC. It translates to CASGWGRGETQYF. The variable domain in full, completed from reference TRBV28 and TRBJ2-5, reads DVKVTQSSRYLVKRTGEKVFLECVQDMDHENMFWYRQDPGLGLRLIYFSYDVKMKEKGDIPEGYSVSREKKERFSLILESASTNQTSMYLCASGWGRGETQYFGPGTRLLVL.